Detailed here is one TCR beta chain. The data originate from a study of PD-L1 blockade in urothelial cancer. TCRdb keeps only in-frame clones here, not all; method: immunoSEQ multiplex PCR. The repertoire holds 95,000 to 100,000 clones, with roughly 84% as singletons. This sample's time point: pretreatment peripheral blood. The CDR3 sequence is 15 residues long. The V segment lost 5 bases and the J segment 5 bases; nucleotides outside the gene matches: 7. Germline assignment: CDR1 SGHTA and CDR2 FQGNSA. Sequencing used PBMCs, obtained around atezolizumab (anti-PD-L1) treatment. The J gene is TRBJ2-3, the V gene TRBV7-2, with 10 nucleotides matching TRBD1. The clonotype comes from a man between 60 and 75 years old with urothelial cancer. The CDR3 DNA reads TGTGCCAGCAGCCAGTGGGACAGGGGTCGAGATACGCAGTATTTT. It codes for CASSQWDRGRDTQYF.